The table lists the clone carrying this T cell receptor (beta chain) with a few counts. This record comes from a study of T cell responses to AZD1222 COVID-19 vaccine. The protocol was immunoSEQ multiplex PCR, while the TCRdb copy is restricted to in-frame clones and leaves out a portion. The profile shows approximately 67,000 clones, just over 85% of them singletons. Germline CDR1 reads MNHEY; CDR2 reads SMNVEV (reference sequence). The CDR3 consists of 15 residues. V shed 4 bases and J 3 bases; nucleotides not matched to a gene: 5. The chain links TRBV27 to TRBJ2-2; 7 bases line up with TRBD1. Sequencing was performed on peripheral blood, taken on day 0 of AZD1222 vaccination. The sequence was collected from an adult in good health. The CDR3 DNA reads TGTGCCAGCAGTTCGGGACAGTCTTACACCGGGGAGCTGTTTTTT. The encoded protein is CASSSGQSYTGELFF.